This entry is about one T cell receptor beta chain. Its antigen remains unidentified. Per-base quality was not reported, and no clone a single base away is much larger than it. The time point label, as the study defines it: about 28 days (+/-7) after the second vaccine dose. AZD1222 recipients whose second dose came at about 4 weeks and those whose second dose came at about 12 weeks were combined into one group, since spike-specific TCR depth and breadth did not differ between the two schedules. Vaccinee samples came from UK trials COV001 and COV002, including a single-blind randomized controlled phase 2/3 trial of AZD1222 (ChAdOx1 nCoV-19) in healthy adults. For TCRbeta chain sequencing, PBMC samples from trial participants were taken at day 0 and at day 28 after the second dose. This sample stems from a study of T cell responses to AZD1222 COVID-19 vaccine (dated by TCRdb to the early 2020s). About the study as a whole: A total of 233 trial participants underwent TCR sequencing, of whom under 220 had received two doses of AZD1222 and about 25 had received two doses of the MenACWY control vaccine. Trial participants were enrolled by age into subgroups of 18-55, 56-69 and 70-plus years, and approximately 150, 30 and 60 TCR-sequenced participants, respectively, were included in these subgroups. Study-wide conclusions, independent of this receptor: The 56-69-year group was small, and its depth increase did not reach significance, likely because of low power. Conclusions about previously exposed vaccinees are limited because only 5 or 6 AZD1222 recipients were SARS-CoV-2 seropositive at baseline. After two AZD1222 doses, both the breadth and the depth of spike-specific TCRs were significantly higher than at day 0 and than in MenACWY recipients. Reportedly, close to half of the unique spike-specific TCRs recognized epitopes lying outside the regions that are mutated in the B.1.351 and B.1.1.7 variants. The vaccine-associated CD4 TCRs covered the entire spike protein, and the dominant responses fell in regions 160-218 and 743-854. Because no day 14 peak-response samples were available, repertoires were characterized only after the peak T cell response. Most participants were white British and females outnumbered males, and the authors suggested that clonal diversity may have been underestimated.

The CDR1 and CDR2 encoded by the germline V gene are SGHDT and YYEEEE. V is reduced by 6 bases and J by 2 bases, leaving a spacing of 19 bases between them. The CDR3 has 16 amino acids, counting the end cysteine and phenylalanine. CDR3 DNA only is kept here, 48 bases in frame from base 1. The CDR3 regions of human TCRbeta chains were subjected to immunosequencing. The published analysis was carried out like this. Repertoire TCRs were checked for matches against a reference library of SARS-CoV-2-specific TCRs that had been generated using the MIRA antigen-specificity platform. Breadth was defined as the fraction of unique TCRs that were SARS-CoV-2-associated, and depth was defined as the fraction of total T cells that were SARS-CoV-2-associated. Using the MIRA data, each spike-specific TCR was assigned both to the spike region to which the TCR was reactive and to a CD4 or CD8 class. Log10-transformed breadth and depth values were compared by one-way ANOVA with Sidak's multiple comparisons tests. Here the immuneACCESS table is served through TCRdb, limited to in-frame sequences with V and J called. Missing clones are a known gap in these copies; in checked studies unresolved V genes cover under half, and the rest lacks a known reason. D and trimming come from the DNA, and the V and J calls and clone size come from that table. Present in this sample are under 170,000 clones, about 92% of which were seen just once. In total, the top ten clones hold approximately 3.6% of the sample.

This sequence originates from an adult who received the AZD1222 COVID-19 vaccine. The sample here was peripheral blood, taken 28 days after the second AZD1222 dose. The chain is encoded by TRBV5-6 joined to TRBJ2-3; the D segment could be TRBD2, given 6 matching bases. The CDR3: CASNPIGGSLTDTQYF. In nucleotides, the sequence is TGTGCCAGCAACCCGATAGGAGGGTCCCTCACAGATACGCAGTATTTT.